The 10 T cell receptor beta chains below all came from one sample that was sequenced in a study of shared clonotypes between healthy human individuals. CD45RO-negative, CCR7-selected cells formed the naive CD8 fraction, which excluded terminally differentiated effector memory CD45RA+ cells. Sequenced by immunoSEQ multiplex PCR; TCRdb stores in-frame clones only, minus some. This table holds approximately 1.9 million clones, over 85% found once. The sample was naive CD8+ T cells from PBMCs. These TCRs come from a man between 18 and 35 years old in good health. Some clones in this sample may be carry-over from other donors' samples.

In this sample, this clone turned up once. The chain is built from TRBV4-1 and TRBJ2-7; 7 bases fit TRBD2. J gave up 0 bases and V 2 bases, and 10 bases lay outside the gene matches. There are 17 residues in the CDR3. The germline gives CDR1 MGHRA, CDR2 YSYEKL. The DNA of the CDR3 is TGCGCCAGCAGCCAACCATCCCCCAGCGGGGCCTCCTACGAGCAGTACTTC. This sequence encodes CASSQPSPSGASYEQYF.

The rearrangement joins TRBV28 to TRBJ2-7; possible D gene TRBD1, 7 bases. The V gene's germline CDR1 is MDHEN and CDR2 SYDVKM. The germline V and J ends were trimmed by 6 bases and 4 bases, with 13 bases remaining between them. CDR3 size: 13 residues. This chain's CDR3 is CASRSTGRYEQYF. The CDR3, as DNA: TGTGCCAGCAGGTCGACAGGGAGGTACGAGCAGTACTTC.

CDR3 loop: CSVASGRGRHQPQHF. CDR3 DNA sequence: TGCAGCGTTGCTAGTGGCAGGGGGCGGCATCAGCCCCAGCATTTT. V and J are TRBV29-1 and TRBJ1-5, with 8 bases aligning to TRBD1. Germline V gives CDR1 SQVTM, CDR2 ANQGSEA. Trimming cost V 4 bases and J 5 bases; bases outside gene matches: 10. The CDR3 extends over 15 amino acids.

On this clone: Other DNA sequences of this sample code for an identical CDR3. The rearrangement links TRBV5-1 to TRBJ2-2; 12 bases are a match to TRBD2. Unmatched junction bases numbered 3, after V lost 0 bases and J lost 6 bases. The CDR3 length is 16 residues. In germline, CDR1 is SGHRS, CDR2 YFSETQ. The CDR3 region has the DNA TGCGCCAGCAGCTTGGGACTAGCGGGAGTTGCCGGGGAGCTGTTTTTT. It specifies CASSLGLAGVAGELFF.

The chain combines TRBV7-9 with TRBJ2-7, with a possible D match to TRBD2 (6 bases). Germline loops: CDR1 SEHNR, CDR2 FQNEAQ (reference sequence). V was trimmed by 2 bases and J by 0 bases, leaving 14 bases between them. CDR3 length: 16 residues. The CDR3 DNA sequence: TGTGCCAGCAGCTTAATACTTAGCGGAGGCTCCTACGAGCAGTACTTC. This translates into CASSLILSGGSYEQYF. The variable domain in full, completed from reference TRBV7-9 and TRBJ2-7, reads DTGVSQNPRHKITKRGQNVTFRCDPISEHNRLYWYRQTLGQGPEFLTYFQNEAQLEKSRLLSDRFSAERPKGSFSTLEIQRTEQGDSAMYLCASSLILSGGSYEQYFGPGTRLTVT.

CDR3 bases: TGTGCCAGCAGGACACAGGGGTACGAGCAGTACTTC. This codes for CASRTQGYEQYF. This rearrangement joins TRBV28 to TRBJ2-7, with TRBD1 matching over 7 bases. After removal of 6 bases from V and 4 bases from J, the junction contained 3 bases not matched to a gene. The CDR3 consists of 12 residues. CDR1 and CDR2 (germline): MDHEN, SYDVKM.

This chain connects TRBV9 to TRBJ2-1, with D possibly TRBD2 on 6 matching bases. V was clipped by 4 bases and J by 4 bases, with 15 bases between them. The CDR3 is 15 amino acids. Germline CDR1 is SGDLS and CDR2 is YYNGEE. DNA for the CDR3: TGTGCCAGCAGCCCCCCCGGGAGTAAGTACAATGAGCAGTTCTTC. As protein: CASSPPGSKYNEQFF.

For the CDR3, the DNA is TGTGCCAGCAGCGCGGGACAGGGGCCTCCCTACGAGCAGTACTTC. It specifies CASSAGQGPPYEQYF. The chain joins TRBV9 to TRBJ2-7, with TRBD1 matching 10 bases. CDR1 SGDLS and CDR2 YYNGEE come from the germline V gene. The CDR3 totals 15 residues. V shed 3 bases and J 2 bases; nucleotides not matched to a gene: 5.

This clone came up once. Other DNA sequences of this sample code for an identical CDR3. The rearrangement joins TRBV7-9 to TRBJ2-1, with D perhaps TRBD1 or TRBD2 (5 bases each). V lost 3 bases and J 10 bases, leaving 10 bases between the germline ends. Germline V CDR1 and CDR2: SEHNR, FQNEAQ (reference sequence). CDR3 length: 12 amino acids. CDR3 sequence: CASSLGRIEQFF. The CDR3 DNA follows: TGTGCCAGCAGCTTGGGACGGATAGAGCAGTTCTTC.

This sequence joins TRBV11-2 and TRBJ2-1, with 8 positions matching TRBD2. Germline CDR1 is SGHAT and CDR2 is FQNNGV. J was trimmed by 2 bases and V by 1 base; bases with no gene match: 10. This CDR3 has 18 amino acids. Here the CDR3 DNA reads TGTGCCAGCAGCTTAGGGTCGTTCGGAGCGGGAGCCTACAATGAGCAGTTCTTC. It codes for CASSLGSFGAGAYNEQFF.